The 17 T cell receptor beta chains given below trace back to one sample, sequenced in a study of T cell responses to AZD1222 COVID-19 vaccine. Here immunoSEQ multiplex PCR was the method, and the copy in TCRdb shows in-frame clones only, minus some. The data show 180,000 or so clones, just over 90% seen once. The sequencing here drew on peripheral blood, taken on day 0 of AZD1222 vaccination. The receptors shown here come from an adult in good health.

This clone is medium-sized within its sample. The chain joins TRBV11-2 to TRBJ2-2; no clear D. The germline V gene encodes CDR1 SGHAT and CDR2 FQNNGV. The CDR3 is 15 residues long. Trimming stripped 1 base from V and 3 bases from J, with 9 bases between. CDR3 DNA sequence: TGTGCCAGCAGCTTAGTTGGCGGTTACACCGGGGAGCTGTTTTTT. Its protein product is CASSLVGGYTGELFF.

The chain carries TRBV19 and TRBJ1-1, with D hard to call. V lost 3 bases to trimming and J lost 5 bases, with 13 bases between them. Germline V CDR1 and CDR2: LNHDA, SQIVND (reference sequence). This CDR3 has 14 amino acids. DNA for the CDR3: TGTGCCAGTAGTATGGGCCTCAAGAGTACTGAAGCTTTCTTT. Its protein is CASSMGLKSTEAFF.

The V gene is TRBV14, the J gene TRBJ1-1; maybe TRBD1 (5 bases). Germline loops: CDR1 SGHDN, CDR2 FVKESK. V was cut by 2 bases and J by 9 bases, with 10 bases left in between. The CDR3 runs 12 residues. CDR3 DNA sequence: TGTGCCAGCAGCCAATTCGGGACTCAAGCTTTCTTT. It codes for CASSQFGTQAFF.

The chain couples TRBV6-4 to TRBJ2-2; 7 positions agree with TRBD1. The germline V gene encodes CDR1 MRHNA and CDR2 SNTAGT. The J segment lost 4 bases and the V segment lost 6 bases, leaving 5 bases of the junction unmatched. This CDR3 region has 14 residues. The CDR3 region is CASRGQDFTGELFF. DNA for the CDR3: TGTGCCAGCAGAGGACAGGATTTCACCGGGGAGCTGTTTTTT.

The chain employs TRBV3-1 (or the pseudogene TRBV3-2) and TRBJ1-2; D unresolved. From germline, CDR1 is LGHDT and CDR2 YNNKEL (reference sequence). Deletions cut 4 bases from V and 1 base from J, with 13 bases between. CDR3 length equals 15 residues. Here the CDR3 reads CASSPSEQYNYGYTF. CDR3 DNA sequence: TGTGCCAGCAGCCCCTCAGAACAGTATAACTATGGCTACACCTTC.

The count of this clone is one. The V and J genes are TRBV5-1 and TRBJ2-1; possibly TRBD2 for D (5 bases). The germline CDR1 and CDR2 sequences are SGHRS and YFSETQ. V shed 4 bases and J shed 7 bases, with 15 bases lying between them. This CDR3 spans 14 amino acids. The CDR3 region has the DNA TGCGCCAGCAGCGCGCGACCGGGATGGAATGAGCAGTTCTTC. Its translation: CASSARPGWNEQFF.

This chain connects TRBV25-1 to TRBJ2-1; D possibly matches TRBD1 or TRBD2 (6 bases each). Trimming removed 1 base from V and 7 bases from J, with 14 bases in between. The CDR3 has 15 residues. The germline V gene encodes CDR1 MGHDK and CDR2 SYGVNS. CDR3 residues: CASSESWGARNEQFF. In DNA form, the CDR3 reads TGTGCCAGCAGTGAATCGTGGGGGGCAAGGAATGAGCAGTTCTTC.

The J gene is TRBJ2-7, the V gene TRBV6-5; 7 bases match TRBD1. CDR1 MNHEY and CDR2 SVGAGI come from the germline V gene. Trimming took 6 bases from V and 2 from J; bases not matched to a gene: 10. The CDR3 loop spans 15 amino acids. The CDR3 nucleotides read TGTGCCAGCAGCGACACCCTGGACAGGACCTACGAGCAGTACTTC. Translated, it gives CASSDTLDRTYEQYF.

This chain links TRBV30 with TRBJ2-2; D may match TRBD1 or TRBD2 (5 bases each). The CDR3 is made up of 15 amino acids. Germline loops: CDR1 GTSNPN, CDR2 SVGIG (reference sequence). V dropped 0 bases and J dropped 0 bases, with 8 bases sitting between them. The CDR3, as DNA: TGTGCCTGGAGTGTACTGGGACCGAACACCGGGGAGCTGTTTTTT. Translating gives CAWSVLGPNTGELFF.

A single count supports this clone. V gene TRBV4-1 combines with J gene TRBJ2-2, with 9 bases aligning to TRBD2. Germline CDR1 and CDR2: MGHRA and YSYEKL. Losses at the gene ends were 0 bases for V and 5 bases for J; bases not matched to a gene: 10. The CDR3 has 18 amino acids. The CDR3: CASSQESLRLAGTGELFF. The CDR3 nucleotides are TGCGCCAGCAGCCAAGAATCTTTGAGGCTAGCGGGAACCGGGGAGCTGTTTTTT.

V usage is TRBV5-1 and J usage is TRBJ1-1; D is uncertain. V lost 0 bases, J lost 0 bases, and 3 bases lay in between. The CDR3 length is 13 residues. CDR1 is SGHRS, CDR2 YFSETQ, per germline. The CDR3 DNA reads as TGCGCCAGCAGCTTGGACATGAACACTGAAGCTTTCTTT. The encoded protein is CASSLDMNTEAFF. The whole variable domain, filled in from reference TRBV5-1 and TRBJ1-1, reads KAGVTQTPRYLIKTRGQQVTLSCSPISGHRSVSWYQQTPGQGLQFLFEYFSETQRNKGNFPGRFSGRQFSNSRSEMNVSTLELGDSALYLCASSLDMNTEAFFGQGTRLTVV.

CDR3 nucleotides: TGTGCCAGTAGCTCAACAGGAACATATAACTATGGCTACACCTTC. It is translated as CASSSTGTYNYGYTF. This chain connects TRBV19 to TRBJ1-2, with a weak D call TRBD1 (5 bases). V was trimmed by 6 bases and J by 1 base, leaving 15 bases between them. The CDR3 is made up of 15 amino acids. The germline gives CDR1 LNHDA, CDR2 SQIVND (reference sequence).

This chain joins TRBV28 and TRBJ1-1; 7 bases are a match to TRBD1. The germline CDR1 and CDR2 sequences are MDHEN and SYDVKM. The CDR3 contains 11 residues. V trimming: 6 bases; J trimming: 9 bases; junction bases outside the gene matches: 4. The CDR3 region is CASRLQGKAFF. CDR3 DNA sequence: TGTGCCAGCAGGCTACAGGGGAAAGCTTTCTTT.

This rearrangement joins TRBV9 to TRBJ2-1; TRBD2 aligns across 15 bases. This CDR3 has 15 residues. V trimming: 4 bases; J trimming: 10 bases; junction bases outside the gene matches: 6. Per germline, CDR1 SGDLS and CDR2 YYNGEE. The DNA of the CDR3 is TGTGCCAGCAGCCTCGGACTAGCGGGAGGGGGCGAGCAGTTCTTC. Translating gives CASSLGLAGGGEQFF. Drawing the rest from reference TRBV9 and TRBJ2-1, the complete variable domain is DSGVTQTPKHLITATGQRVTLRCSPRSGDLSVYWYQQSLDQGLQFLIQYYNGEERAKGNILERFSAQQFPDLHSELNLSSLELGDSALYFCASSLGLAGGGEQFFGPGTRLTVL.

This chain's CDR3 is CASSTFRGPSSSYEQYF. Written as DNA, the CDR3 is TGTGCCAGTAGTACCTTCCGGGGTCCGAGCTCGTCCTACGAGCAGTACTTC. The V call is TRBV19, the J call TRBJ2-7, with a possible D match to TRBD2 (5 bases). CDR1 and CDR2 (germline): LNHDA, SQIVND (reference sequence). V lost 4 bases to trimming and J lost 1 base, with 20 bases between them. The CDR3 loop spans 17 amino acids. Supplemented by reference TRBV19 and TRBJ2-7, the full variable domain reads DGGITQSPKYLFRKEGQNVTLSCEQNLNHDAMYWYRQDPGQGLRLIYYSQIVNDFQKGDIAEGYSVSREKKESFPLTVTSAQKNPTAFYLCASSTFRGPSSSYEQYFGPGTRLTVT.

The chain combines TRBV18 with TRBJ1-1, with 8 bases lining up with TRBD1. Trimming took 6 bases from V and 3 from J; bases not matched to a gene: 9. The germline V gene encodes CDR1 KGHSH and CDR2 LQKENI. CDR3 size: 15 residues. The CDR3 nucleotides read TGTGCCAGCTCTCACCGGACAGGGATCGACACTGAAGCTTTCTTT. This gives the protein CASSHRTGIDTEAFF. Variable domain in full (rest from reference TRBV18 and TRBJ1-1): NAGVMQNPRHLVRRRGQEARLRCSPMKGHSHVYWYRQLPEEGLKFMVYLQKENIIDESGMPKERFSAEFPKEGPSILRIQQVVRGDSAAYFCASSHRTGIDTEAFFGQGTRLTVV.

CDR3 DNA sequence: TGTGCCAGCAGCGTAGATCCCCGAGGGGTTTACAATGAGCAGTTCTTC. This codes for CASSVDPRGVYNEQFF. The chain carries TRBV9 and TRBJ2-1; D is perhaps TRBD1 or TRBD2 (5 bases each). V was cut by 0 bases and J by 4 bases, with 14 bases left in between. Germline V gene data show CDR1 as SGDLS and CDR2 as YYNGEE. The CDR3 has 16 residues.